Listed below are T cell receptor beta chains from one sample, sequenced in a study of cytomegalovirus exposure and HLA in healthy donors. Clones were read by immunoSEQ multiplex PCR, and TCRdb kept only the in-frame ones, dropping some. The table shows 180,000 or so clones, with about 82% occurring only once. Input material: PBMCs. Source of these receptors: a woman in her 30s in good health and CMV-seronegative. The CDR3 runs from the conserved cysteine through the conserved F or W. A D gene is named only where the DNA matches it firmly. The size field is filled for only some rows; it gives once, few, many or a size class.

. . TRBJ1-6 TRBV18 CASSPPGRSGSPLHF TGTGCCAGCTCACCACCCGGGAGATCAGGGTCACCCCTCCACTTT
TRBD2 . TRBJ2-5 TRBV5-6 CASSFRLAGGETQYF TGTGCCAGCAGCTTCCGACTAGCGGGGGGAGAGACCCAGTACTTC
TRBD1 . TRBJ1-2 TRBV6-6 CASSPTGTVYGYTF TGTGCCAGCAGTCCAACTGGGACAGTATATGGCTACACCTTC
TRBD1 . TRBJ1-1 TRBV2 CASSGGQGAVLDTEAFF TGTGCCAGCAGTGGGGGACAGGGGGCGGTCCTGGACACTGAAGCTTTCTTT
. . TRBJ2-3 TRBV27 CASSLRGRGTDTQYF TGTGCCAGCAGTTTAAGGGGAAGGGGCACAGATACGCAGTATTTT
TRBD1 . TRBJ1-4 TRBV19 CASSNQGQGGEKLFF TGTGCCAGTAGTAACCAGGGACAGGGTGGGGAAAAACTGTTTTTT
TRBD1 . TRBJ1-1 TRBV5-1 CASSAQGAGTEAFF TGCGCCAGCAGCGCACAGGGGGCGGGCACTGAAGCTTTCTTT
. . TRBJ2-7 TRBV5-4 CASSLGSEEQYF TGTGCCAGCAGCTTGGGAAGTGAGGAGCAGTACTTC
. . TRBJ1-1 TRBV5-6 CASNVGGNTEAFF TGTGCCAGCAACGTGGGAGGGAACACTGAAGCTTTCTTT
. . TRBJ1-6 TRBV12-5 CASGLVVGGSYNSPLHF TGTGCTAGTGGTTTGGTGGTGGGGGGATCCTATAATTCACCCCTCCACTTT
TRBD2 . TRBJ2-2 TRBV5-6 CASSQYLAGNTGELFF TGTGCCAGCAGCCAATATCTAGCGGGGAACACCGGGGAGCTGTTTTTT
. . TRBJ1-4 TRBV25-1 CASSEFTGKNPTNEKLFF TGTGCCAGCAGTGAATTTACAGGGAAAAACCCAACTAATGAAAAACTGTTTTTT
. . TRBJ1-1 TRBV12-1 CASSFVTGWRNTEAFF TGTGCCAGCAGCTTTGTAACAGGGTGGAGGAACACTGAAGCTTTCTTT
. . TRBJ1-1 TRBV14 CASSQENTRGSAFF TGTGCCAGCAGCCAAGAAAATACGAGGGGGTCCGCTTTCTTT
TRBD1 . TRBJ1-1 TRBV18 CASSPIGTVVLRTEAFF TGTGCCAGCTCACCAATCGGGACAGTCGTGCTGCGCACTGAAGCTTTCTTT
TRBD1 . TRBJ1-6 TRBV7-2 CASSPITGTANSPLHF TGTGCCAGCAGCCCTATCACCGGGACAGCTAATTCACCCCTCCACTTT
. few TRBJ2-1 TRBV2 CASSEGGVRNEQFF TGTGCCAGCAGTGAAGGGGGGGTTAGGAATGAGCAGTTCTTC
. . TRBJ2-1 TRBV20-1 CSLRRNNEQFF TGCAGTCTTCGCAGAAACAATGAGCAGTTCTTC
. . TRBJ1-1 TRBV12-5 CASGLGTVNTEAFF TGTGCTAGTGGTTTGGGGACAGTGAACACTGAAGCTTTCTTT
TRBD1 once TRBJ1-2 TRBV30 CAWDRQGYEYTF TGTGCCTGGGACAGACAGGGCTATGAGTACACCTTC
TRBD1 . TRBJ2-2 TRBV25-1 CASSGTGGRAGELFF TGTGCCAGCAGTGGCACAGGGGGCAGGGCCGGGGAGCTGTTTTTT
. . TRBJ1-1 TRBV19 CASSISRGTEAFF TGTGCCAGTAGTATTTCTCGGGGCACTGAAGCTTTCTTT
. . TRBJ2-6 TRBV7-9 CASRTAVSGANVLTF TGTGCCAGCAGAACCGCAGTCTCTGGGGCCAACGTCCTGACTTTC
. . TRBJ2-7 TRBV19 CASSLGLFEYEQYF TGTGCCAGTAGTCTCGGACTCTTTGAGTACGAGCAGTACTTC
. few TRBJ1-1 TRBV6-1 CASSSGGHFEAFF TGTGCCAGCAGCTCGGGGGGACACTTTGAAGCTTTCTTT
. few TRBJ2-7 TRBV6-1 CASSERQAVYEQYF TGTGCCAGCAGTGAAAGGCAGGCCGTCTACGAGCAGTACTTC
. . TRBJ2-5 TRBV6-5 CASSLQDSHIGGQYF TGTGCCAGCAGCCTCCAGGACAGCCACATCGGAGGCCAGTACTTC
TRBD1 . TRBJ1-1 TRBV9 CASSPRDRGFTEAFF TGTGCCAGCAGCCCCAGGGACAGGGGGTTCACTGAAGCTTTCTTT
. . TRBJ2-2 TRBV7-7 CASSPRLSPNTGELFF TGTGCCAGCAGCCCTAGATTAAGTCCGAACACCGGGGAGCTGTTTTTT
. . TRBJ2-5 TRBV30 CAWAREETQYF TGTGCCTGGGCGAGGGAGGAGACCCAGTACTTC
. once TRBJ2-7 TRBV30 CAWSLGGEQYF TGTGCCTGGAGCTTGGGGGGCGAGCAGTACTTC
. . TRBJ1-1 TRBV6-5 CASSYTGWREAFF TGTGCCAGCAGTTACACAGGGTGGAGGGAAGCTTTCTTT
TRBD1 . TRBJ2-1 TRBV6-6 CASSRGTGEVNEQFF TGTGCCAGCAGTCGCGGGACAGGGGAGGTAAATGAGCAGTTCTTC
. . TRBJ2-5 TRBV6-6 CASSPRTAGQETQYF TGTGCCAGCAGCCCCCGGACAGCAGGCCAAGAGACCCAGTACTTC
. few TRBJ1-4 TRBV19 CASTIHPPRRGNNEKLFF TGTGCCAGTACCATTCACCCCCCCCGACGGGGTAATAATGAAAAACTGTTTTTT
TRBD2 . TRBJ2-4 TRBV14 CASSPLAGKNIQYF TGTGCCAGCAGCCCTCTAGCGGGGAAAAACATTCAGTACTTC
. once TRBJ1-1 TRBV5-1 CASIGQTFMNTEAFF TGCGCCAGCATAGGACAGACCTTCATGAACACTGAAGCTTTCTTT
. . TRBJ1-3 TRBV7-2 CASSFDRSGNTIYF TGTGCCAGCAGCTTCGACAGGTCTGGAAACACCATATATTTT
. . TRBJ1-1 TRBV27 CASGRWGGTEAFF TGTGCCAGTGGGCGTTGGGGGGGCACTGAAGCTTTCTTT
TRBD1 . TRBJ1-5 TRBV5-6 CASSFRDRIANQPQHF TGTGCCAGCAGCTTCCGGGACAGGATTGCCAATCAGCCCCAGCATTTT
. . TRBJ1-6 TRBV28 CASSLQSVSPLHF TGTGCCAGCAGTTTACAATCGGTCTCACCCCTCCACTTT
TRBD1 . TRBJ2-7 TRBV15 CATSRGLDREQYF TGTGCCACCAGCCGTGGCCTGGACAGGGAGCAGTACTTC
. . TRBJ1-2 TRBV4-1 CASSHTGHYGGSLYGYTF TGCGCCAGCAGCCACACCGGCCATTATGGGGGGAGCCTTTATGGCTACACCTTC
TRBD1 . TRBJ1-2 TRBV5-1 CASSSGQGFGYTF TGCGCCAGCAGCTCGGGACAGGGTTTTGGCTACACCTTC
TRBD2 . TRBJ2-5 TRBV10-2 CASSLRGGGETQYF TGCGCCAGCAGCTTGCGGGGGGGAGGAGAGACCCAGTACTTC
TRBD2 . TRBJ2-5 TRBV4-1 CASSQGAGTFYQETQYF TGCGCCAGCAGCCAAGGAGCGGGGACTTTTTACCAAGAGACCCAGTACTTC
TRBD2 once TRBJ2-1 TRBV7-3 CASSSGTSADNEQFF TGTGCCAGCAGCTCCGGGACTAGCGCCGACAATGAGCAGTTCTTC
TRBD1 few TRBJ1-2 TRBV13 CASSSIRQGAKYGYTF TGTGCCAGCAGCTCGATACGACAGGGGGCAAAATATGGCTACACCTTC
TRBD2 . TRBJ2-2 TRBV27 CASSSRLAGGNTGELFF TGTGCCAGCAGTTCTAGACTAGCGGGGGGAAACACCGGGGAGCTGTTTTTT
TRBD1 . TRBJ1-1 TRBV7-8 CASSLAGGLGTEAFF TGTGCCAGCAGCTTAGCAGGGGGCCTGGGCACTGAAGCTTTCTTT
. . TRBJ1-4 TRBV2 CASSDRLEKLFF TGTGCCAGCAGTGACCGTCTGGAAAAACTGTTTTTT
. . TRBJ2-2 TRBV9 CASSVVQDHTGELFF TGTGCCAGCAGCGTAGTACAGGACCACACCGGGGAGCTGTTTTTT
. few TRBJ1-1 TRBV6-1 CASSRGRTEAFF TGTGCCAGCAGCAGGGGTAGGACTGAAGCTTTCTTT
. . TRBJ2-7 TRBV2 CASSVFPGPGYEQYF TGTGCCAGCAGTGTTTTCCCAGGGCCGGGCTACGAGCAGTACTTC